Included here is one T cell receptor beta chain sequence, with context. This specimen comes from a study of blood T cell repertoires in COVID-19. Study as a whole: Acute-phase and convalescent COVID-19 samples originated in the United States, Italy and Spain. Sample material is recorded as cDNA or gDNA derived from T cells, B-cell-depleted T cells, or PBMCs.

Using immunoSEQ multiplex PCR, the repertoire was profiled, and TCRdb retains in-frame clones only, with some absent. The table has roughly 47,000 clones, over 75% seen once. Seattle's enrolled individuals joined amid active infection and were then monitored longitudinally. This TCR derives from a woman of 80 years or more with COVID-19, enrolled during active disease. Input material: peripheral blood.

CDR3 residues: CATSDGTYGYTF. CDR3 in DNA: TGTGCCACCAGTGACGGGACATATGGCTACACCTTC. This chain joins TRBV24-1 and TRBJ1-2, with D possibly TRBD1 on 6 matching bases. The CDR3 consists of 12 residues. Germline V gives CDR1 KGHDR, CDR2 SFDVKD. Trimming stripped 4 bases from V and 5 bases from J, with 7 bases between.